Listed here are 19 T cell receptor beta chains from one sample, sequenced in a study of T cells in women clearing cervical HPV infection. Data came from immunoSEQ multiplex PCR; TCRdb stores just in-frame clones and leaves some out. In total, the table holds 36,000 or so clones. Sequenced material: blood buffy coat. These receptors were collected from a woman between 18 and 69 years old with a cervical HPV16 infection that either progressed to CIN3+ or cleared (not recorded which).

Remarks on this clone: The CDR3 extends 3 residues past the end of the read, so its final part is completed from the germline J gene. The V call is TRBV30, the J call TRBJ2-5; D call uncertain. This CDR3 is built from 13 residues. Germline values: CDR1 GTSNPN, CDR2 SVGIG (reference sequence). Deletions cut 0 bases from V and 1 base from J, with 6 bases between. CDR3 region: CAWSVHSQETQYF. CDR3 DNA (partial): TGTGCCTGGAGTGTGCACAGCCAAGAGACC.

On this clone: The CDR3 goes on 3 residues after the read ends, and that part is filled in from the germline J gene. J is TRBJ1-2 and V is TRBV7-3, with D possibly TRBD1 on 5 matching bases. Germline V lookup: CDR1 SGHTA, CDR2 FQGTGA. This CDR3 spans 14 amino acids. This CDR3 is CASSSSGTSNDYTF. The DNA read from the CDR3 is TGTGCCAGCAGCTCTTCCGGGACTAGTAATGAC.

CDR3 protein: CASRPSGGTDTQYF. CDR3 bases read: TGTGCCAGTAGGCCTAGCGGGGGTACAGATACG. The chain employs TRBV19 and TRBJ2-3, with 10 bases aligning to TRBD2. The read falls 3 residues short of the CDR3 end, and the missing part is taken from the germline J gene. The CDR3 loop spans 14 amino acids. Germline V gene sequence: CDR1 LNHDA, CDR2 SQIVND (reference sequence). The junction had 3 bases not matched to a gene; V was cut back by 6 bases and J by 3 bases.

About this clone: Read coverage stops 3 residues before the CDR3 terminus; the germline J gene supplies the remainder. V is TRBV20-1 and J is TRBJ1-2; D possibly corresponds to TRBD1 (5 bases). Germline CDR1 DFQATT, CDR2 SNEGSKA (reference sequence). CDR3 length: 15 amino acids. The CDR3 reads CSAQPLGGTQETYTF. The sequenced part of the CDR3 DNA is TGCAGTGCTCAACCTTTGGGGGGGACTCAAGAGACC.

Judged by frequency, this clone is medium-sized (0.01 to 0.1%). The CDR3 end falls 3 residues outside the read, so it is completed with the germline J gene. The chain has TRBV29-1 and TRBJ2-1; a possible D gene is TRBD1 (5 bases). V was shortened by 2 bases and J by 0 bases, with 11 bases between the two germline ends. Germline V gene lookup returns CDR1 SQVTM and CDR2 ANQGSEA. This CDR3 region has 15 residues. The sequenced part of the CDR3 DNA is TGCAGCGTTGAAAGGGGCCTGAGCTCCTACAATGAG. This codes for CSVERGLSSYNE. The full CDR3 reads CSVERGLSSYNEQFF.

Turning to this clone: The read ends 3 residues shy of where the CDR3 ends; the end is completed using the germline J gene. At the DNA level, this CDR3 is encoded by other sequences in the same sample as well. The genes are TRBV30 and TRBJ1-3, with D possibly matching TRBD1 (5 bases). The CDR3 has 15 residues. Trimming pared 2 bases from V and 4 bases from J, leaving 15 bases between. CDR1 is GTSNPN and CDR2 is SVGIG in the germline V gene (reference sequence). The part of the CDR3 DNA that was read is TGTGCCTGGAGTCTGGGGCTTTCTGGCGGAAACACC. It translates to CAWSLGLSGGNT. The whole CDR3 reads CAWSLGLSGGNTIYF.

Comment on this clone: The read falls 3 residues short of the CDR3 end, and the missing part is taken from the germline J gene. V is TRBV20-1 and J is TRBJ2-5; 7 nucleotides match TRBD2. Germline CDR1 and CDR2: DFQATT and SNEGSKA (reference sequence). The CDR3 length is 14 residues. V lost 3 bases to trimming and J lost 2 bases; unmatched junction nucleotides: 6. The sequenced CDR3 bases are TGCAGTGCTAGTAGGGAGGGGCGTCAAGAGACC. Its translation: CSASREGRQET. Given in full, the CDR3 is CSASREGRQETQYF.

On this clone: The sequenced fragment ends 3 residues before the CDR3 boundary, so the rest is inferred from the germline J gene. The chain combines TRBV30 with TRBJ2-2; possibly TRBD1 for D (5 bases). The germline V gene has CDR1 GTSNPN and CDR2 SVGIG (reference sequence). This CDR3 region has 15 residues. CDR3 sequence: CAWSQGQGHNEKLFF. The covered CDR3 bases are TGTGCCTGGAGTCAGGGCCAAGGACATAATGAAAAG.

Turning to this clone: The CDR3 is cut off 3 residues early in the read; its end comes from the germline J gene. The J gene is TRBJ1-2, the V gene TRBV2, with D perhaps TRBD1 (6 bases). The CDR3 is 16 residues long. The germline V gene encodes CDR1 SNHLY and CDR2 FYNNEI. CDR3 sequence reads: CATLTGWGLRGETYTF. CDR3 bases read: TGTGCCACCCTAACAGGGTGGGGGCTTCGTGGGGAGACC.

Note on this clone: The CDR3 end lies 3 residues beyond the end of the read and is filled in from the germline J gene. This chain joins TRBV12-3 or TRBV12-4 and TRBJ2-1; no clear D gene. The CDR3 spans 14 residues. The V end was cut by 0 bases, the J end by 3 bases, with 6 bases between. CDR3 DNA, as far as it was read: TGTGCCAGCAGTTTAGCTAGCTTCTACAATGAG. It is translated as CASSLASFYNE. In full, the CDR3 reads CASSLASFYNEQFF.

This clone is medium-sized by frequency. The read stops 3 residues short of the end of the CDR3; the missing end is completed from the germline J gene. The V and J genes are TRBV5-4 and TRBJ2-2, with TRBD2 as a possible D gene (5 bases). Trimming shortened V by 5 bases and J by 5 bases, and 10 bases separated the two germline ends. The germline CDR1 and CDR2 sequences are SGHNT and YYREEE (reference sequence). The CDR3 sequence is 13 residues long. CDR3 DNA, as far as it was read: TGTGCCAGCAGTTCGCGGGCGACCGGGGAG. The encoded protein is CASSSRATGE. The complete CDR3 sequence is CASSSRATGELFF.

About this clone: The CDR3 end lies 3 residues beyond the end of the read and is filled in from the germline J gene. The V call is TRBV5-5, the J call TRBJ1-1; a possible D gene is TRBD1 (5 bases). V lost 6 bases, J lost 5 bases, and 14 bases lay in between. Looked up from germline, CDR1 is SGHKS and CDR2 is YYEKEE (reference sequence). The CDR3 runs 13 residues. CDR3 bases read: TGTGCCAGCATCTGGGGGGGTAGTACTGAA. It specifies CASIWGGSTE. The CDR3 reads in full as CASIWGGSTEAFF.

Note on this clone: The read halts 3 residues ahead of the CDR3 end, with the missing end drawn from the germline J gene. This sequence joins TRBV18 and TRBJ2-2; perhaps TRBD1 as D (6 bases). Germline V gene sequence: CDR1 KGHSH, CDR2 LQKENI. Trimming took off 3 bases at V and 7 bases at J, with 18 bases between the two ends. The CDR3 spans 16 residues. CDR3 sequence reads: CASSPGPNRVGGELFF. The covered CDR3 bases are TGTGCCAGCTCACCCGGACCTAACAGGGTTGGCGGGGAG.

The CDR3 sequence is CRASAGSTDTQYF. The covered CDR3 bases are TGCAGGGCTTCAGCAGGCAGCACAGATACG. The chain employs TRBV20-1 and TRBJ2-3; no reliable D call. The sequenced fragment ends 3 residues before the CDR3 boundary, so the rest is inferred from the germline J gene. Germline V lookup: CDR1 DFQATT, CDR2 SNEGSKA (reference sequence). The CDR3 totals 13 residues.

A note on this clone: The read gets to within 3 residues of the CDR3 end, and the germline J gene fills in the rest. The rearrangement links TRBV28 to TRBJ1-4, with D uncertain. The germline V gene encodes CDR1 MDHEN and CDR2 SYDVKM. The CDR3 has 12 residues. The germline V and J ends were trimmed by 1 base and 9 bases, with 6 bases remaining between them. This CDR3 reads CASSLSSQKLFF. The CDR3 DNA, read in part, is TGTGCCAGCAGTTTATCAAGCCAAAAA.

Turning to this clone: The read stops 3 residues short of the end of the CDR3; the missing end is completed from the germline J gene. This chain joins TRBV19 and TRBJ2-4; tentative D call: TRBD2 (5 bases). Germline lookup yields CDR1 LNHDA and CDR2 SQIVND (reference sequence). This CDR3 is built from 13 residues. The CDR3 DNA, read in part, is TGTGCCAGTAGTATGAAGAACGGGCGGGCT. Its translation: CASSMKNGRA. From start to end, the CDR3 is CASSMKNGRAQYF.

About this clone itself: The read comes to an end 3 residues before the CDR3 does, leaving the germline J gene to fill in the end. The chain couples TRBV19 to TRBJ2-2; possible D gene TRBD1, 5 bases. In germline, CDR1 is LNHDA, CDR2 SQIVND (reference sequence). This CDR3 has 15 amino acids. The sequenced CDR3 bases are TGTGCCAGTAGTAGGACAAGGTCGGGTAATTCACCG. Translation: CASSRTRSGNSP. The complete CDR3 protein is CASSRTRSGNSPLFF.

A remark on this clone: The CDR3 goes on 3 residues after the read ends, and that part is filled in from the germline J gene. The J gene is TRBJ2-5, the V gene TRBV20-1; no firm D call. The V end was cut by 0 bases, the J end by 0 bases, with 11 bases between. The germline gives CDR1 DFQATT, CDR2 SNEGSKA (reference sequence). There are 15 residues in the CDR3. The CDR3 bases that were read are TGCAGTGCTAGAGATCGTGATAGCAACCAAGAGACC. Translation gives CSARDRDSNQET. The full CDR3 is CSARDRDSNQETQYF.

With respect to this clone: The CDR3 end is not reached by the read, which stops 3 residues before it; the germline J gene fills it in. This rearrangement joins TRBV5-4 to TRBJ2-2; D may be TRBD1 (5 bases). CDR1 SGHNT and CDR2 YYREEE come from the germline V gene (reference sequence). This CDR3 is built from 15 residues. CDR3 bases read: TGTGCCAGCAGCTTGGGAGCAACTGGGGCCAACGTG. As protein: CASSLGATGANV. The whole CDR3 is CASSLGATGANVLFF.